This TCR beta chain is from a study of shared clonotypes between healthy human individuals. The V gene's germline CDR1 is ENHRY and CDR2 SYGVKD. The CDR3 has 15 amino acids. Trimming cost V 6 bases and J 4 bases, with 19 bases left between them. This clone came up a few times. The repertoire was sequenced with immunoSEQ multiplex PCR; TCRdb's copy has only in-frame clones and lacks some. The repertoire consists of about a million clones, with about 74% occurring once and the leading ten covering approximately 1.5%. The sequence derives from a man aged 18 to 29 in good health. This chain joins TRBV10-3 and TRBJ2-7; weak D call: TRBD2 (5 bases). The source material was memory CD4+ T cells sorted from blood. Subset specified: CD45RA-negative fraction. The CDR3 DNA reads TGTGCCATCAGGGAAGACGGAGGCTCCTCGTACGAGCAGTACTTC. Encoded protein: CAIREDGGSSYEQYF.